The clone carrying this TCR beta chain was seen repeatedly, ten times or more. The TCRbeta library incorporated unique molecular identifiers. TCRdb reprocessed the PCR reads with MiXCR, giving one entry per CDR3 protein. Here the sample spans around 400,000 distinct CDR3 sequences, about a fifth being singletons. The data stem from a study of T-cell reconstitution after alpha-beta-depleted transplantation in children. The source of this sequence is a human donor who donated a stem cell graft to a child with acute myeloid leukemia. The starting material was PBMCs from the stem cell graft donor, obtained from the stem cell graft.

CDR3 nucleotide sequence: TGTGCCAGCAGTTATCGGAACTATGGCTACACCTTC. It encodes CASSYRNYGYTF. The chain links TRBV12-3 or TRBV12-4 to TRBJ1-2; unclear D gene. The CDR3 covers 12 residues. V lost 4 bases and J 2 bases, leaving 5 bases between the germline ends.